The clone carrying this TCR beta chain has just one count. Per the original methods: Counts of nucleated cells, estimated from reference gene primer amplification, were obtained. The table came from immunoSEQ multiplex PCR; TCRdb's copy has only in-frame clones and leaves some out. D and trimming were read from the DNA, whereas the V and J calls and clone size are those reported in that table. The sample records about 240,000 clones, 84% being singletons. This CDR3 comprises 15 residues. CDR1 is LNHDA and CDR2 is SQIVND in the germline V gene (reference sequence). J was trimmed by 2 bases and V by 5 bases; bases with no gene match: 7. This specimen comes from a study of blood T cell repertoires in COVID-19. On the study more broadly: Some COVID-19 samples were acute and others convalescent; all came from the United States, Italy and Spain.

V and J are TRBV19 and TRBJ1-2, with 8 bases aligning to TRBD1. Input material: peripheral blood. This clonotype was sampled from a man aged 50 or older with acute or convalescent COVID-19. The CDR3 nucleotides read TGTGCCAGTAGTCCCCCGACAGGGGAAAACTATGGCTACACCTTC. Its protein is CASSPPTGENYGYTF.